This TCR beta chain appears in the sequencing data of a study of blood T cells in healthy people across ages. PCR was performed a second time for about 6 to 12 cycles using a sample-barcoded 5' primer and a J-beta primer mix. TCRdb fed the 5' RACE reads into MiXCR, producing one record per CDR3 protein. Seen here are some 1,800,000 distinct CDR3 sequences, more than 35% observed once, and the top ten hold roughly 23%. The CDR3 is 14 residues long. The germline gives CDR1 GTSNPN, CDR2 SVGIG (reference sequence). The junction had 11 bases not matched to a gene; V was cut back by 3 bases and J by 14 bases.

The TCR comes from a human donor in good health. The V gene is TRBV30, the J gene TRBJ1-6; 9 bases line up with TRBD1. The source material was blood. CDR3 sequence reads: CAWRGGQGRATLHF. CDR3 nucleotide sequence: TGTGCCTGGAGAGGGGGACAGGGAAGGGCCACCCTCCACTTT.